Listed below are T cell receptor beta chains from one sample, sequenced in a study of T cells after posttransplantation cyclophosphamide. Some clones are missing from TCRdb's copy, which holds only in-frame ones; the method was immunoSEQ multiplex PCR. In the table there are approximately 50,000 clones, roughly 92% of which are singletons. The sequenced sample consisted of PBMCs. These receptors were collected from a woman aged 25-40 years in good health and a related stem cell transplant donor. Each CDR3 is given with its conserved first and last residue. Fields, in order: J gene, V gene, CDR3 protein.

J gene: TRBJ2-2; V gene: TRBV7-2; CDR3 protein: CASSLVVRGPNTGELFF
J gene: TRBJ2-5; V gene: TRBV5-1; CDR3 protein: CASSFDTGGETQYF
J gene: TRBJ2-7; V gene: TRBV18; CDR3 protein: CASSRGSGQGTYEQYF
J gene: TRBJ2-1; V gene: TRBV25-1; CDR3 protein: CASSEWGGTGMSNEQFF
J gene: TRBJ1-2; V gene: TRBV5-4; CDR3 protein: CASSLGRVVSYGYTF
J gene: TRBJ1-5; V gene: TRBV5-6; CDR3 protein: CASSSGRSQPQHF
J gene: TRBJ2-2; V gene: TRBV2; CDR3 protein: CATKGLAGGPNTGELFF
J gene: TRBJ2-3; V gene: TRBV7-2; CDR3 protein: CASSPPGDTQYF
J gene: TRBJ1-4; V gene: TRBV2; CDR3 protein: CASSADRLATNEKLFF
J gene: TRBJ1-5; V gene: TRBV4-1; CDR3 protein: CASSQGGFGVQPQHF
J gene: TRBJ1-1; V gene: TRBV6-5; CDR3 protein: CASSSDLQGKNTEAFF
J gene: TRBJ2-3; V gene: TRBV6-1; CDR3 protein: CASQAGLAGGDTQYF
J gene: TRBJ2-1; V gene: TRBV4-2; CDR3 protein: CASSQDGGTSGGGPYNEQFF
J gene: TRBJ2-3; V gene: TRBV6-1; CDR3 protein: CASSDLGPRRITDTQYF
J gene: TRBJ1-2; V gene: TRBV5-4; CDR3 protein: CASSLTQGRNGYTF
J gene: TRBJ2-5; V gene: TRBV11-1; CDR3 protein: CASSLTLGGETQYF
J gene: TRBJ1-2; V gene: TRBV28; CDR3 protein: CASSRQGAPNYGYTF
J gene: TRBJ1-1; V gene: TRBV19; CDR3 protein: CASSMPTGAHMNTEAFF
J gene: TRBJ2-7; V gene: TRBV4-3; CDR3 protein: CASSQEERLWHEQYF
J gene: TRBJ2-1; V gene: TRBV10-1; CDR3 protein: CASSERGLAFNEQFF
J gene: TRBJ1-2; V gene: TRBV5-4; CDR3 protein: CASSPTGYGYTF
J gene: TRBJ2-5; V gene: TRBV14; CDR3 protein: CASGPIGGETQYF
J gene: TRBJ1-2; V gene: TRBV30; CDR3 protein: CAWSVIQGAGGYTF
J gene: TRBJ2-7; V gene: TRBV4-1; CDR3 protein: CASSQVTDSYEQYF
J gene: TRBJ2-1; V gene: TRBV25-1; CDR3 protein: CASSGREAGVYNEQFF
J gene: TRBJ2-5; V gene: TRBV7-2; CDR3 protein: CASSLAARQGAETQYF
J gene: TRBJ1-5; V gene: TRBV5-6; CDR3 protein: CASSSRTGSYSNQPQHF
J gene: TRBJ1-1; V gene: TRBV28; CDR3 protein: CASSFGTTPYTEAFF
J gene: TRBJ1-1; V gene: TRBV5-1; CDR3 protein: CASSLFAELNTEAFF
J gene: TRBJ2-7; V gene: TRBV7-9; CDR3 protein: CASSLGGTGPYEQYF
J gene: TRBJ1-2; V gene: TRBV4-1; CDR3 protein: CASSQDVGGYTF
J gene: TRBJ1-2; V gene: TRBV13; CDR3 protein: CASSLGTGNNYGYTF
J gene: TRBJ1-1; V gene: TRBV18; CDR3 protein: CASSPQVNTEAFF
J gene: TRBJ2-1; V gene: TRBV5-3; CDR3 protein: CARSPPRDRVFDEQFF
J gene: TRBJ1-1; V gene: TRBV28; CDR3 protein: CASTTEGGNTEAFF
J gene: TRBJ2-7; V gene: TRBV9; CDR3 protein: CASTLGVGSYEQYF
J gene: TRBJ2-2; V gene: TRBV12-5; CDR3 protein: CASAMTQGGTGELFF
J gene: TRBJ2-3; V gene: TRBV10-3; CDR3 protein: CAISEGAVPDTQYF
J gene: TRBJ1-2; V gene: TRBV4-2; CDR3 protein: CASSQDFGSSGYGYTF
J gene: TRBJ2-3; V gene: TRBV6-9; CDR3 protein: CAIPGDTQYF
J gene: TRBJ2-3; V gene: TRBV5-8; CDR3 protein: CASSLGDRATDTQYF
J gene: TRBJ1-2; V gene: TRBV7-9; CDR3 protein: CASSTGFYGYTF
J gene: TRBJ1-5; V gene: TRBV10-3; CDR3 protein: CASMVGMRGNQPQHF
J gene: TRBJ1-5; V gene: TRBV19; CDR3 protein: CASSPTGSLYQPQHF
J gene: TRBJ2-1; V gene: TRBV5-1; CDR3 protein: CASKAWGGERGEQFF
J gene: TRBJ1-1; V gene: TRBV25-1; CDR3 protein: CASSEWSGEAFF